This T cell receptor beta chain was sequenced during a study of T-cell reconstitution after alpha-beta-depleted transplantation in children. Points from the study as a whole: About two months after transplant, alpha-beta T cells reportedly came from several hundred expanded graft clones. From newly produced T cells came most of the T-cell counts and diversity one year after transplant.

In the case of this clonotype: Its antigen is still unknown.

Preparation of the TCRbeta library involved a method that used unique molecular identifiers. TCRdb re-called the PCR reads with MiXCR, one entry per CDR3 protein. The repertoire includes 200,000 to 300,000 distinct CDR3 sequences, less than 9% of them detected once, and nearly 6.5% sits in the top ten. Between the trimmed V and J ends, which lost 0 bases and 5 bases, there was a span of 13 bases. The CDR3 extends over 14 amino acids. In germline, CDR1 is DFQATT, CDR2 SNEGSKA (reference sequence). This receptor was identified in a male patient aged 5 to 17 who had a stem cell transplant for acute lymphoblastic leukemia, so the T cells may come from the graft donor. The sample in question was PBMCs, mostly from graft donor cells, obtained 180 days after TCRalphabeta/CD19-depleted stem cell transplant. The V and J genes are TRBV20-1 and TRBJ2-5, with D possibly TRBD1 on 5 matching bases. CDR3 nucleotides: TGCAGTGCTAGAGATGCCAGTGGGGCGGAGACCCAGTACTTC. It codes for CSARDASGAETQYF.